A single sample is the source of the 9 T cell receptor beta chains below, sequenced in a study of blood T cell repertoires in COVID-19. Assay used: immunoSEQ multiplex PCR; TCRdb lists only in-frame clones, some missing. The table has 140,000 or so clones, over 75% seen once; the top ten hold roughly 3%. Source material: peripheral blood. These receptors all come from a woman aged 55-69 years with active COVID-19.

The V gene is TRBV9, the J gene TRBJ2-2; 8 nucleotides match TRBD2. V dropped 4 bases and J dropped 4; count of bases not matched to a gene: 9. Germline CDR1 is SGDLS and CDR2 is YYNGEE. The CDR3 length is 16 residues. For the CDR3, the DNA is TGTGCCAGCAGCCCCCGAGCGGGAGTTGGCACCGGGGAGCTGTTTTTT. This translates into CASSPRAGVGTGELFF.

This chain uses TRBV5-1 with TRBJ2-1, with 10 nucleotides matching TRBD2. The CDR3 is made up of 18 amino acids. The germline V gene has CDR1 SGHRS and CDR2 YFSETQ. J was trimmed by 0 bases and V by 4 bases; bases with no gene match: 10. CDR3 amino acids: CASSTTTSGYSSYNEQFF. The CDR3 nucleotides read TGCGCCAGCAGCACGACGACTAGCGGGTACAGCTCCTACAATGAGCAGTTCTTC.

This clone came up once. V usage is TRBV27 and J usage is TRBJ2-3; 7 positions match TRBD1. Trimming cost V 6 bases and J 3 bases; bases outside gene matches: 9. Germline-derived CDR1 and CDR2 are MNHEY and SMNVEV (reference sequence). There are 15 residues in the CDR3. The CDR3 region is CASSLQGRGTDTQYF. For the CDR3, the DNA is TGTGCCAGCAGCCTACAGGGGAGAGGGACAGATACGCAGTATTTT.

This chain links TRBV30 with TRBJ2-3; D is possibly TRBD2 (6 bases). Germline V gives CDR1 GTSNPN, CDR2 SVGIG (reference sequence). V shed 0 bases and J shed 3 bases, with 10 bases lying between them. The CDR3 runs 14 residues. The CDR3 nucleotides read TGTGCCTGGAGTGTACGTGCGGGGACAGATACGCAGTATTTT. It yields the protein CAWSVRAGTDTQYF.

The V gene is TRBV9, the J gene TRBJ1-1; the D gene is possibly TRBD1 (6 bases). The germline V and J ends were trimmed by 3 bases and 7 bases, with 22 bases remaining between them. Germline CDR1 reads SGDLS; CDR2 reads YYNGEE. The CDR3 loop spans 16 amino acids. CDR3 DNA sequence: TGTGCCAGCAGCGCAACAGGGTCCTATGACAGCGGTGAAGCTTTCTTT. It translates to CASSATGSYDSGEAFF.

The rearrangement uses TRBV28 and TRBJ1-5, with 9 nucleotides matching TRBD1. The CDR3 covers 14 residues. V lost 6 bases and J lost 6; bases outside the gene matches: 6. CDR1 is MDHEN, CDR2 SYDVKM, per germline. The CDR3 sequence is CASRQQGAGQPQHF. CDR3 sequence (DNA): TGTGCCAGCAGACAACAGGGGGCGGGTCAGCCCCAGCATTTT.

This rearrangement joins TRBV2 to TRBJ1-5, with 8 bases fitting TRBD1. Germline CDR1 is SNHLY and CDR2 is FYNNEI. The trim removed 8 bases at V and 4 bases at J, leaving 4 bases unmatched. The CDR3 length is 13 residues. This chain's CDR3 is CASLGQGNQPQHF. The CDR3 DNA sequence: TGTGCCAGCCTCGGACAGGGAAATCAGCCCCAGCATTTT.

The chain employs TRBV28 and TRBJ2-5; D is possibly TRBD1 (7 bases). Trimming took off 7 bases at V and 1 base at J, with 13 bases between the two ends. The CDR3 totals 14 residues. The germline gives CDR1 MDHEN, CDR2 SYDVKM. The CDR3: CASTPGGGQETQYF. The CDR3 DNA follows: TGTGCCAGCACCCCAGGGGGAGGCCAAGAGACCCAGTACTTC.

V usage is TRBV28 and J usage is TRBJ2-4; 8 bases map to TRBD1. Trimming cost V 5 bases and J 1 base; bases outside gene matches: 10. Germline CDR1 reads MDHEN; CDR2 reads SYDVKM. The CDR3 runs to 17 residues. The CDR3 region has the DNA TGTGCCAGCAGTCCCTACAGGGGGTGGGAGGCCAAAAACATTCAGTACTTC. Translated: CASSPYRGWEAKNIQYF.